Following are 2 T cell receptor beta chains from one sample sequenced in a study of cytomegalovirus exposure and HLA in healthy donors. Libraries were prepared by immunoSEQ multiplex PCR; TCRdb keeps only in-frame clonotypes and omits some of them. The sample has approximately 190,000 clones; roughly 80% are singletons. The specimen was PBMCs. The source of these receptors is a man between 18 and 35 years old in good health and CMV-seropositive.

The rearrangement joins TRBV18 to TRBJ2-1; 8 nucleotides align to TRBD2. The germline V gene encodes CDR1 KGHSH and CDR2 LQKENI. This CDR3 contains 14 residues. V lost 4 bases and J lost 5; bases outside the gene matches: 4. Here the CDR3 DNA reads TGTGCCAGCTCACGAGAACTAGCGGACAATGAGCAGTTCTTC. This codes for CASSRELADNEQFF. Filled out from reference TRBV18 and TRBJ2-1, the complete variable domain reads NAGVMQNPRHLVRRRGQEARLRCSPMKGHSHVYWYRQLPEEGLKFMVYLQKENIIDESGMPKERFSAEFPKEGPSILRIQQVVRGDSAAYFCASSRELADNEQFFGPGTRLTVL.

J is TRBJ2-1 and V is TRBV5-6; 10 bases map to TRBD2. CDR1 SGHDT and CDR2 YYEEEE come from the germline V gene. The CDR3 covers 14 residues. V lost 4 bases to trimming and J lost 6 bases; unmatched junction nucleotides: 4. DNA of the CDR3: TGTGCCAGCAGCCCCAGACTAGCGGGCAATGAGCAGTTCTTC. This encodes CASSPRLAGNEQFF.